Listed below are T cell receptor beta chains from one sample, sequenced in a study of shared clonotypes between healthy human individuals. Profiling relied on immunoSEQ multiplex PCR, and the TCRdb table lists in-frame clones only, not all of them. The data show over a million clones, 95% to 99% seen once. What was sequenced was naive CD4+ T cells sorted from blood. Receptor source: a man aged 25 to 45 in good health. Each CDR3 is given with its conserved first and last residue. D genes are given only for firm matches. Not every row has a clone size; where given, it reads once, few, many or a size class.

clone_size	j_call	v_call	d_call	cdr3_nt	cdr3_aa
-	TRBJ2-5	TRBV9	-	TGTGCCAGCGGGACGGGAGCCAGAGAGACCCAGTACTTC	CASGTGARETQYF
once	TRBJ2-3	TRBV21-1	-	TGTGCCAGCAGCAAATTTAGCGGGAGTATGGATACGCAGTATTTT	CASSKFSGSMDTQYF
once	TRBJ1-1	TRBV5-1	-	TGCGCCAGCAGCAACGGCAGGGTAGGAACTGAAGCTTTCTTT	CASSNGRVGTEAFF
-	TRBJ2-7	TRBV7-6	TRBD2	TGTGCCAGCAGCACCTTACCTAGCGGGAGGACTCCCTACGAGCAGTACTTC	CASSTLPSGRTPYEQYF
-	TRBJ2-7	TRBV7-2	-	TGTGCCAGCAGCTTAGTAGGACACGAGCAGTACTTC	CASSLVGHEQYF
-	TRBJ2-5	TRBV19	-	TGTGCCAGTAGTGTTAGGGACTACCAAGAGACCCAGTACTTC	CASSVRDYQETQYF
-	TRBJ2-7	TRBV4-2	TRBD2	TGTGCCAGCAGCCAAAGACTAGCGGGTCTTCGGGAGCAGTACTTC	CASSQRLAGLREQYF
-	TRBJ2-2	TRBV5-1	-	TGCGCCAGCAGCACCCGGACGGGGCCGAACACCGGGGAGCTGTTTTTT	CASSTRTGPNTGELFF
-	TRBJ2-4	TRBV28	TRBD1	TGTGCCAGCACCGAGGGACAGAAAAACATTCAGTACTTC	CASTEGQKNIQYF
-	TRBJ2-7	TRBV30	-	TGTGCCTGGAGTGGTAATCCTGCGGCCGAGCAGTACTTC	CAWSGNPAAEQYF
-	TRBJ2-4	TRBV7-9	-	TGTGCCAGCAGCTTAGGACCACAGGGTTCCAAAAACATTCAGTACTTC	CASSLGPQGSKNIQYF
-	TRBJ2-1	TRBV2	TRBD2	TGTGCCAGCATTCGCGGGAGCTTCAATGAGCAGTTCTTC	CASIRGSFNEQFF
-	TRBJ1-5	TRBV9	TRBD1	TGTGCCAGCAGCGCGAGTCCCGGGACAGGGATTAGCAATCAGCCCCAGCATTTT	CASSASPGTGISNQPQHF
-	TRBJ2-2	TRBV11-1	TRBD2	TGTGCCAGCAGCTTAAGCCTAGCGGGCCCCGGGGAGCTGTTTTTT	CASSLSLAGPGELFF
-	TRBJ2-3	TRBV5-4	TRBD2	TGTGCCAGCAGCTCCCAGGCGGGAGGGCGCACAGATACGCAGTATTTT	CASSSQAGGRTDTQYF
-	TRBJ2-3	TRBV9	TRBD2	TGTGCCAGCAGCCCGAAACCTACCGGGACTAGCGGCACAGATACGCAGTATTTT	CASSPKPTGTSGTDTQYF
-	TRBJ1-4	TRBV9	-	TGTGCCAGCAGCGCGGGACGGATTAATGAAAAACTGTTTTTT	CASSAGRINEKLFF
once	TRBJ2-1	TRBV19	TRBD2	TGTGCCAGTAGTAGACTAGCGGGAGCTTTTTTAGAAGAGCAGTTCTTC	CASSRLAGAFLEEQFF
once	TRBJ2-3	TRBV6-1	TRBD2	TGTGCCAGCAGTATACTAGCGGGAGGTGGCGATACGCAGTATTTT	CASSILAGGGDTQYF
-	TRBJ2-7	TRBV19	-	TGTGCCAGTAGTATAAAGTTCGGCCCACAAACCTACGAGCAGTACTTC	CASSIKFGPQTYEQYF
-	TRBJ2-7	TRBV18	-	TGTGCCAGCTCACCACCTAGGACAGTAGGGACCTCCTACGAGCAGTACTTC	CASSPPRTVGTSYEQYF
-	TRBJ1-1	TRBV19	-	TGTGCCAGTAGTATAAGACGAGGAACCACTGAAGCTTTCTTT	CASSIRRGTTEAFF
-	TRBJ2-1	TRBV4-1	-	TGCGCCAGCAGCCACAACTCAGGCAATGAGCAGTTCTTC	CASSHNSGNEQFF
-	TRBJ2-7	TRBV10-1	-	TGCGCCAGCAGTGACGGCGGAGAGCCCCTAGTGCAGTACTTC	CASSDGGEPLVQYF
-	TRBJ2-7	TRBV5-4	TRBD1	TGTGCCAGCAGCTTGGGGGGGGACAGGGGCCACGAGCAGTACTTC	CASSLGGDRGHEQYF
-	TRBJ2-7	TRBV13	-	TGTGCCAGCAGCCACAGGGACTACCCATCCGAGCAGTACTTC	CASSHRDYPSEQYF
once	TRBJ1-2	TRBV29-1	-	TGCAGCGTCGCCTCGGACCTCAACGCGGGCTACACCTTC	CSVASDLNAGYTF
-	TRBJ2-2	TRBV6-6	-	TGTGCCAGCAGTGGCCTCTGGGGTCCCGGGGAGCTGTTTTTT	CASSGLWGPGELFF
-	TRBJ1-4	TRBV7-9	-	TGTGCCAGCAGCTCCAGTAACATAATTTATAATGAAAAACTGTTTTTT	CASSSSNIIYNEKLFF
-	TRBJ1-1	TRBV28	-	TGTGCCAGCATTGGGGGGCCAGTGTACACTGAAGCTTTCTTT	CASIGGPVYTEAFF
-	TRBJ1-3	TRBV4-1	TRBD1	TGCGCCAGCAGCCTTAGGGGGCTCTCTGGAAACACCATATATTTT	CASSLRGLSGNTIYF
-	TRBJ2-1	TRBV30	TRBD1	TGTGCCTGGAGCAAAGACAGGGTACGGACAGCTTACAATGAGCAGTTCTTC	CAWSKDRVRTAYNEQFF